Detailed here is one T cell receptor beta chain. Its antigen is unknown. These data are taken from a study of T cell responses to AZD1222 COVID-19 vaccine. On the study more broadly: Second-dose groups at about 4 or about 12 weeks were pooled. Study observations and caveats: The breadth and depth of Spike-specific TCRs increased once two AZD1222 doses had been given.

TCRdb's copy holds only in-frame clones and misses some; the assay was immunoSEQ multiplex PCR. The table records under 200,000 clones, approximately 91% of them present only once. This CDR3 region has 16 residues. After removal of 2 bases from V and 7 bases from J, the junction contained 13 bases not matched to a gene. Germline V CDR1 and CDR2: SGHKS, YYEKEE (reference sequence). The sample in question was peripheral blood, obtained on day 0 of AZD1222 vaccination. The TCR comes from an adult in good health. The chain carries TRBV5-5 and TRBJ1-1; 8 bases are shared with TRBD1. In DNA form, the CDR3 reads TGTGCCAGCAGCTTATACCCTGGACAGGGTGTGGATGAAGCTTTCTTT. Protein product: CASSLYPGQGVDEAFF. Looking up the rest from reference TRBV5-5 and TRBJ1-1 gives the full variable domain: DAGVTQSPTHLIKTRGQQVTLRCSPISGHKSVSWYQQVLGQGPQFIFQYYEKEERGRGNFPDRFSARQFPNYSSELNVNALLLGDSALYLCASSLYPGQGVDEAFFGQGTRLTVV.